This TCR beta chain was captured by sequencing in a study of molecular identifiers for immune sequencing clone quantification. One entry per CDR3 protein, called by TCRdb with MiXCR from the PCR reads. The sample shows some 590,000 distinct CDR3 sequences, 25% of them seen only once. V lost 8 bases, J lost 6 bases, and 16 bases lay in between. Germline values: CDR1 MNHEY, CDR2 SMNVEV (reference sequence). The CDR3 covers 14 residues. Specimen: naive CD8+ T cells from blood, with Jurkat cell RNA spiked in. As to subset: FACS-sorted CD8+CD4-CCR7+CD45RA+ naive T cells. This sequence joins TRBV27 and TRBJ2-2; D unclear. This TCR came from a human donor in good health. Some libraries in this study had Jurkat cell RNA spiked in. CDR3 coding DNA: TGTGCCAGCGGAAAGACCGGGTCTTCCGGGGAGCTGTTTTTT. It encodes CASGKTGSSGELFF.